This T cell receptor beta chain was sequenced for a study of cytomegalovirus exposure and HLA in healthy donors. Study context: The 110 or so validation repertoires used a platform that matched the one used for the 666 first-cohort repertoires, as a later analysis reported. Findings and caveats of the study: That first-cohort TCR clusters tended to co-occur in the 120 or so validation repertoires was found in a later analysis. There were a few CMV-associated chains whose specificity for CMV antigens was confirmed in vitro.

Only in-frame clones appear in the TCRdb table, and some are missing; sequencing was by immunoSEQ multiplex PCR. The sample gives about 150,000 clones, 91% of which show up once; 0.6% to 0.85% is in the top ten. Germline V gives CDR1 SEHNR, CDR2 FQNEAQ (reference sequence). Unmatched junction bases numbered 8, after V lost 5 bases and J lost 0 bases. The CDR3 runs 17 residues. To note about this clone: Its specificity is unknown.

The sequenced sample consisted of PBMCs. The rearrangement links TRBV7-9 to TRBJ1-1; 11 bases fit TRBD1. This TCR was sampled from a man between 18 and 35 years old in good health and CMV-seronegative. This CDR3 reads CASSPGTGGWVNTEAFF. The CDR3 DNA is TGTGCCAGCAGCCCCGGGACAGGGGGTTGGGTGAACACTGAAGCTTTCTTT.